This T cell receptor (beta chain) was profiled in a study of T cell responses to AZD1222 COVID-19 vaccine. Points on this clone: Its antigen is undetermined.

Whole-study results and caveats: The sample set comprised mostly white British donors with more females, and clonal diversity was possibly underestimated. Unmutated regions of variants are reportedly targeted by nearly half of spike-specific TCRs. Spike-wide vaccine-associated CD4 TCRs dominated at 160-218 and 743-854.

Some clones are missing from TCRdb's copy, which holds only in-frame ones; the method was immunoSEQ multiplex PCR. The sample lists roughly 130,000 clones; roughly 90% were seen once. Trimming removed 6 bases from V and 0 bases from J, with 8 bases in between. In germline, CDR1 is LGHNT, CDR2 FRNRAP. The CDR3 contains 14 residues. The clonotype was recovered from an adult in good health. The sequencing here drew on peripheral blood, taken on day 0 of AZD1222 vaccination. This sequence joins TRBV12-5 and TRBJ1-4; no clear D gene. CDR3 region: CASGSSTTNEKLFF. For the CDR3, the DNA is TGTGCTAGTGGCTCCAGTACAACTAATGAAAAACTGTTTTTT. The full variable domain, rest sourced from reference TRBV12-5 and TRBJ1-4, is DARVTQTPRHKVTEMGQEVTMRCQPILGHNTVFWYRQTMMQGLELLAYFRNRAPLDDSGMPKDRFSAEMPDATLATLKIQPSEPRDSAVYFCASGSSTTNEKLFFGSGTQLSVL.